This T cell receptor beta chain was profiled in a study of blood T cell repertoires in COVID-19. TCRdb keeps only in-frame clones here, not all; method: immunoSEQ multiplex PCR. The sample carries about 160,000 clones, under 95% recorded once. Germline trimming cut 4 bases from V and 7 bases from J; bases unmatched to any gene: 11. Germline CDR1 reads ENHRY; CDR2 reads SYGVKD. The CDR3 loop spans 16 amino acids. The chain uses TRBV10-3 and TRBJ2-2; 8 positions agree with TRBD1. This sequence was found in a man aged 55 to 70 with active or convalescent COVID-19. Sequencing used peripheral blood. The CDR3 region has the DNA TGTGCCATCAGTGTTGGGGTGACAGGGGCAAGCGGGGAGCTGTTTTTT. It translates to CAISVGVTGASGELFF.